Included here is one TCR beta chain sequence, with context. Per the authors' pipeline: Reference gene primer amplification gave nucleated cell count estimates. Data came from immunoSEQ multiplex PCR; TCRdb stores just in-frame clones and leaves some out. V, J and clone size derive from that table, while D and trimming were established from the DNA sequence. Of about 370,000 clones in the sample, around 92% were seen once. The ends lost 2 bases at V and 1 base at J; junction bases unmatched: 8. This CDR3 has 16 residues. The germline gives CDR1 SGDLS, CDR2 YYNGEE. Enrolled during active infection, Seattle patients were then followed longitudinally. The entry originates in a study of blood T cell repertoires in COVID-19. Study information: Specimens from acute and convalescent COVID-19 originated in the United States, Italy and Spain. From T cells, B-cell-depleted T cells, or PBMCs came the material, which was cDNA or gDNA.

The TCR was taken from a woman aged 25 to 45 with COVID-19, enrolled during active disease. V is TRBV9 and J is TRBJ1-1; TRBD1 matches at 7 bases. Sequencing was done on a sample of peripheral blood. The CDR3: CASSVGRDRPNTEAFF. The CDR3, as DNA: TGTGCCAGCAGCGTTGGTCGGGACAGACCGAACACTGAAGCTTTCTTT. Supplemented by reference TRBV9 and TRBJ1-1, the full variable domain reads DSGVTQTPKHLITATGQRVTLRCSPRSGDLSVYWYQQSLDQGLQFLIQYYNGEERAKGNILERFSAQQFPDLHSELNLSSLELGDSALYFCASSVGRDRPNTEAFFGQGTRLTVV.